The entry that follows covers one TCR beta chain sequence. The antigen is not known. These data come from a study of blood T cells in healthy people across ages. The study, taken as a whole, reports: Roughly linearly, TCR beta diversity per million T cells fell as age increased.

The CDR3 has 15 amino acids. The V end was cut by 6 bases, the J end by 1 base, with 15 bases between. Germline CDR1 and CDR2: SQVTM and ANQGSEA. It was with a sample-barcoded 5' primer and a J-beta primer mix that a second PCR of roughly 7 to 12 cycles was run. TCRdb itself ran the 5' RACE reads through MiXCR, one entry per CDR3 protein. The sample holds 1.5 million to 2 million distinct CDR3 sequences, approximately 28% seen once. This receptor was identified in a woman aged 25 to 45 in good health. Sequenced: blood. This rearrangement joins TRBV29-1 to TRBJ2-2; possibly TRBD1 for D (6 bases). The CDR3 sequence is CSVSSTGLNTGELFF. The DNA of the CDR3 is TGCAGCGTATCCTCCACAGGGTTGAACACCGGGGAGCTGTTTTTT.